Shown below are 8 T cell receptor beta chains from a single sample sequenced in a study of control samples from healthy donors and cancer patients. The protocol was immunoSEQ multiplex PCR, while the TCRdb copy is restricted to in-frame clones and leaves out a portion. The sample shows around 140,000 clones, more than 90% of them seen only once. The sample consisted of blood. Receptors were obtained from a man in his thirties or forties in good health.

The chain links TRBV6-5 to TRBJ2-1; TRBD1 aligns across 7 bases. Trimming took 6 bases from V and 6 from J; bases not matched to a gene: 5. The CDR3 spans 13 residues. CDR1 MNHEY and CDR2 SVGAGI come from the germline V gene. CDR3 in amino acids: CASRQRGPNEQFF. The CDR3 DNA sequence: TGTGCCAGCAGGCAGAGGGGGCCCAATGAGCAGTTCTTC.

This rearrangement joins TRBV19 to TRBJ1-1, with D maybe TRBD1 (5 bases). The V end lost 4 bases, the J end lost 1 base, and 10 bases lay between the germline ends. Per the germline V gene, CDR1 is LNHDA and CDR2 is SQIVND (reference sequence). The CDR3 runs 14 residues. CDR3 sequence (DNA): TGTGCCAGTAGTAATTGGGGGGGGAACACTGAAGCTTTCTTT. Translation gives CASSNWGGNTEAFF.

The chain's CDR3 is CASSGNEQFF. The CDR3 DNA reads TGTGCCAGCAGCGGCAATGAGCAGTTCTTC. The rearrangement links TRBV5-6 to TRBJ2-1, with D unclear. The germline V and J ends were trimmed by 4 bases and 6 bases, with 2 bases remaining between them. Looked up from germline, CDR1 is SGHDT and CDR2 is YYEEEE. This CDR3 contains 10 residues. The full variable domain, completed using reference TRBV5-6 and TRBJ2-1, is DAGVTQSPTHLIKTRGQQVTLRCSPKSGHDTVSWYQQALGQGPQFIFQYYEEEERQRGNFPDRFSGHQFPNYSSELNVNALLLGDSALYLCASSGNEQFFGPGTRLTVL.

The V call is TRBV5-1, the J call TRBJ2-2; D is undetermined. The ends were cut back, 2 bases at V and 1 base at J, with 3 bases in the middle. Germline lookup yields CDR1 SGHRS and CDR2 YFSETQ. CDR3 length equals 13 residues. The CDR3 region has the DNA TGCGCCAGCAGCTTAGGGAACACCGGGGAGCTGTTTTTT. Translation: CASSLGNTGELFF.

The gene calls are TRBV4-2 and TRBJ1-2, with no clear D. V shed 6 bases and J shed 1 base, with 9 bases lying between them. Germline assignment: CDR1 LGHNA and CDR2 YNFKEQ. The CDR3 loop spans 13 amino acids. The CDR3 loop is CASRDGINYGYTF. The DNA of the CDR3 is TGTGCCAGCAGGGACGGGATTAACTATGGCTACACCTTC.

The chain has TRBV28 and TRBJ1-2; D not resolved. Per germline, CDR1 MDHEN and CDR2 SYDVKM. Between the trimmed V and J ends, which lost 5 bases and 4 bases, there was a span of 14 bases. The length of the CDR3 is 14 residues. CDR3 in DNA: TGTGCCAGCAGTCCGCGGACGGCTCTCTATGGCTACACCTTC. Translated: CASSPRTALYGYTF.

The chain links TRBV27 to TRBJ1-1, with TRBD1 identical over 7 bases. The trim removed 4 bases at V and 4 bases at J, leaving 3 bases unmatched. Germline lookup yields CDR1 MNHEY and CDR2 SMNVEV (reference sequence). The CDR3 extends over 13 amino acids. CDR3 region: CASSSDRVTEAFF. The CDR3 nucleotides read TGTGCCAGCAGTTCCGACAGGGTCACTGAAGCTTTCTTT.

This clone is a singleton in its sample. The chain recombines TRBV30 with TRBJ1-1; tentatively, D is TRBD1 (6 bases). Trimming removed 3 bases at V and 4 bases at J, with 18 bases between. Looked up from germline, CDR1 is GTSNPN and CDR2 is SVGIG (reference sequence). CDR3 length: 15 amino acids. The DNA of the CDR3 is TGTGCCTGGAGAAAACTCCGGGGGGCGGGCACTGAAGCTTTCTTT. Its protein product is CAWRKLRGAGTEAFF.